These 14 T cell receptor beta chains came from one sample sequenced in a study of blood T cell repertoires in COVID-19. The assay was immunoSEQ multiplex PCR, and TCRdb's table has in-frame clones only and misses some. Among hundreds of thousands of clones, roughly 87% were seen once, and the ten largest hold roughly 2%. The sample was peripheral blood. These receptors all come from a woman in her forties or fifties who had recovered from COVID-19.

This sequence joins TRBV7-9 and TRBJ1-2; the D gene is possibly TRBD1 (6 bases). This CDR3 spans 15 amino acids. The germline CDR1 and CDR2 sequences are SEHNR and FQNEAQ (reference sequence). V lost 5 bases and J 5 bases, leaving 18 bases between the germline ends. The CDR3 reads CASSPGPGAGYGYTF. CDR3 nucleotides: TGTGCCAGCAGCCCTGGTCCAGGGGCAGGGTATGGCTACACCTTC.

V usage is TRBV24-1 and J usage is TRBJ2-1; 11 nucleotides line up with TRBD2. CDR3 length: 21 residues. Germline V gene sequence: CDR1 KGHDR, CDR2 SFDVKD. Unmatched junction bases numbered 23, after V lost 3 bases and J lost 8 bases. In nucleotides, the CDR3 is TGTGCCACCAGTGATCCGAGGCCCGGGACTAGCGGTCCCCGAAGGCTAGATGAGCAGTTCTTC. It codes for CATSDPRPGTSGPRRLDEQFF.

This chain connects TRBV4-3 to TRBJ1-1; 7 bases map to TRBD1. The CDR3 extends over 15 amino acids. CDR1 and CDR2 from the germline V gene are LGHNA and YSLEER. V dropped 0 bases and J dropped 7; count of bases not matched to a gene: 8. CDR3 bases: TGCGCCAGCAGCCAAGATCTAGGGACAGTATATGAAGCTTTCTTT. Translated: CASSQDLGTVYEAFF.

The CDR3 DNA is TGTGCCACCTCCCCGGGACAGGGAGACACCATATATTTT. It is translated as CATSPGQGDTIYF. The chain recombines TRBV28 with TRBJ1-3, with TRBD1 matching 9 bases. Germline lookup yields CDR1 MDHEN and CDR2 SYDVKM. V gave up 10 bases and J gave up 8 bases; unmatched junction bases: 9. The CDR3 has 13 amino acids. The complete variable domain, with remaining parts taken from reference TRBV28 and TRBJ1-3, reads DVKVTQSSRYLVKRTGEKVFLECVQDMDHENMFWYRQDPGLGLRLIYFSYDVKMKEKGDIPEGYSVSREKKERFSLILESASTNQTSMYLCATSPGQGDTIYFGEGSWLTVV.

This rearrangement joins TRBV9 to TRBJ2-2; D is perhaps TRBD2 (6 bases). The germline V and J ends were trimmed by 3 bases and 5 bases, with 17 bases remaining between them. This CDR3 has 16 amino acids. Per germline, CDR1 SGDLS and CDR2 YYNGEE. The CDR3 bases are TGTGCCAGCAGCGCGACGAGTCTGGCGGGGACCGGGGAGCTGTTTTTT. This sequence encodes CASSATSLAGTGELFF.

The chain carries TRBV19 and TRBJ1-1; D gene unclear. Germline V gene data show CDR1 as LNHDA and CDR2 as SQIVND (reference sequence). The CDR3 spans 15 residues. Trimming pared 5 bases from V and 4 bases from J, leaving 17 bases between. CDR3 residues: CASSPVPIILTEAFF. The CDR3, as DNA: TGTGCCAGTAGTCCGGTTCCTATAATTCTCACTGAAGCTTTCTTT. The full variable domain, completed using reference TRBV19 and TRBJ1-1, is DGGITQSPKYLFRKEGQNVTLSCEQNLNHDAMYWYRQDPGQGLRLIYYSQIVNDFQKGDIAEGYSVSREKKESFPLTVTSAQKNPTAFYLCASSPVPIILTEAFFGQGTRLTVV.

The rearrangement joins TRBV7-6 to TRBJ2-2; D ambiguous. The CDR3 consists of 15 residues. The germline V and J ends were trimmed by 0 bases and 5 bases, with 10 bases remaining between them. Germline-derived CDR1 and CDR2 are SGHVS and FNYEAQ. In DNA form, the CDR3 reads TGTGCCAGCAGCTTAGCAGGCGGAACTACCGGGGAGCTGTTTTTT. This translates into CASSLAGGTTGELFF.

The chain recombines TRBV11-2 with TRBJ2-5, with TRBD2 matching 13 bases. With V trimmed by 2 bases and J by 1 base, 1 base remained unmatched. Germline V gene lookup returns CDR1 SGHAT and CDR2 FQNNGV. The CDR3 spans 16 residues. The chain's CDR3 is CASSLRTSGGQETQYF. The CDR3 DNA reads as TGTGCCAGCAGCTTAAGGACTAGCGGGGGCCAAGAGACCCAGTACTTC. Based on the CDR3 plus reference TRBV11-2 and TRBJ2-5, the full variable domain is EAGVAQSPRYKIIEKRQSVAFWCNPISGHATLYWYQQILGQGPKLLIQFQNNGVVDDSQLPKDRFSAERLKGVDSTLKIQPAKLEDSAVYLCASSLRTSGGQETQYFGPGTRLLVL.

J is TRBJ1-3 and V is TRBV6-2 or TRBV6-3; 8 bases map to TRBD1. The CDR3 consists of 15 residues. The V segment lost 8 bases and the J segment 4 bases; nucleotides outside the gene matches: 10. Germline CDR1 reads MNHEY; CDR2 reads SVGEGT. CDR3 residues: CASGHPTGVGNTIYF. The CDR3 coding sequence is TGTGCCAGCGGCCACCCGACAGGGGTAGGAAACACCATATATTTT.

The J gene is TRBJ2-1, the V gene TRBV7-3, with 7 bases that match TRBD1. Per the germline V gene, CDR1 is SGHTA and CDR2 is FQGTGA. Losses at the gene ends were 5 bases for V and 1 base for J; bases not matched to a gene: 5. The CDR3 loop spans 15 amino acids. CDR3 nucleotide sequence: TGTGCCAGCAGCACCACAGGGGATTCCTACAATGAGCAGTTCTTC. Translation: CASSTTGDSYNEQFF.

V gene TRBV7-2 combines with J gene TRBJ2-7, with TRBD2 matching 7 bases. The germline CDR1 and CDR2 sequences are SGHTA and FQGNSA. Germline trimming cut 5 bases from V and 2 bases from J; bases unmatched to any gene: 6. The CDR3 is made up of 14 amino acids. The CDR3 sequence: CASSVASGTYEQYF. The CDR3 nucleotides are TGTGCCAGCAGCGTGGCTAGCGGAACCTACGAGCAGTACTTC.

This chain connects TRBV6-5 to TRBJ2-5, with 7 bases lining up with TRBD1. The CDR3 is 14 amino acids. The trim removed 7 bases at V and 3 bases at J, leaving 8 bases unmatched. Germline assignment: CDR1 MNHEY and CDR2 SVGAGI. The CDR3 sequence: CASKLDRVKETQYF. CDR3 DNA sequence: TGTGCCAGCAAACTTGACAGGGTTAAAGAGACCCAGTACTTC.

The rearrangement links TRBV7-9 to TRBJ2-1; 8 nucleotides agree with TRBD2. Unmatched junction bases numbered 2, after V lost 0 bases and J lost 4 bases. Germline lookup yields CDR1 SEHNR and CDR2 FQNEAQ (reference sequence). This CDR3 is 15 amino acids long. The CDR3 here is CASSLATSVYNEQFF. CDR3 DNA sequence: TGTGCCAGCAGCTTAGCGACTAGCGTTTACAATGAGCAGTTCTTC.

The CDR3 sequence is CASSLTAGPALAEAFF. In DNA form, the CDR3 reads TGTGCCAGCAGCTTAACGGCAGGGCCTGCCTTGGCTGAAGCTTTCTTT. The chain links TRBV7-2 to TRBJ1-1; tentative D call: TRBD1 (5 bases). This CDR3 is 16 amino acids long. Germline V gene data show CDR1 as SGHTA and CDR2 as FQGNSA. V was trimmed by 2 bases and J by 6 bases, leaving 19 bases between them. The whole variable domain, filled in from reference TRBV7-2 and TRBJ1-1, reads GAGVSQSPSNKVTEKGKDVELRCDPISGHTALYWYRQSLGQGLEFLIYFQGNSAPDKSGLPSDRFSAERTGGSVSTLTIQRTQQEDSAVYLCASSLTAGPALAEAFFGQGTRLTVV.